This T cell receptor (beta chain) was profiled in a study of blood T cell repertoires in COVID-19. In the study overall: Samples of COVID-19 (acute and convalescent) were obtained from the United States, Italy and Spain. T cells, B-cell-depleted T cells, or PBMCs provided the cDNA or gDNA that served as material.

CDR1 and CDR2 from the germline V gene are SGHRS and YFSETQ. The CDR3 totals 17 residues. Trimming took 5 bases from V and 3 from J; bases not matched to a gene: 13. Original methodology: The assay estimated nucleated cells by amplifying reference gene primers. The method was immunoSEQ multiplex PCR; TCRdb's version includes in-frame clones alone and lacks a portion of them. V, J and clone size reflect that table, while D and trimming were determined from the DNA. Counted here are approximately 37,000 clones, more than 85% occurring once; the ten biggest clones make up around 5.8%. Material: peripheral blood. The rearrangement joins TRBV5-1 to TRBJ2-1, with 8 positions matching TRBD1. This TCR was recovered from an elderly woman with acute or convalescent COVID-19. CDR3 DNA: TGCGCCAGCAGATTGAACCCAGGGGGCGGCCTCTACAATGAGCAGTTCTTC. It is translated as CASRLNPGGGLYNEQFF.